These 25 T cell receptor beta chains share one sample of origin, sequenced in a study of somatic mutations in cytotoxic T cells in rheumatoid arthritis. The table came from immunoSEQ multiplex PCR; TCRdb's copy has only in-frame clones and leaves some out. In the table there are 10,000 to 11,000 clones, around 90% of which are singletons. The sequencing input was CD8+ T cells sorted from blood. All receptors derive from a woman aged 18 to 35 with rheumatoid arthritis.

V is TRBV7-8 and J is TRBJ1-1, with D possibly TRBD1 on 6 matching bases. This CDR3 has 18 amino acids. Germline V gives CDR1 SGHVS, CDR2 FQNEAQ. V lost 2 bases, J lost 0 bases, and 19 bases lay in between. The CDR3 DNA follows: TGTGCCAGCAGCTTAAGCCCCCGGGACAAGGAGTTGAACACTGAAGCTTTCTTT. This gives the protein CASSLSPRDKELNTEAFF. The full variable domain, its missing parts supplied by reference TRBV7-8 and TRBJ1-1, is GAGVSQSPRYKVAKRGQDVALRCDPISGHVSLFWYQQALGQGPEFLTYFQNEAQLDKSGLPSDRFFAERPEGSVSTLKIQRTQQEDSAVYLCASSLSPRDKELNTEAFFGQGTRLTVV.

CDR3 nucleotides: TGTGCCAGCAGCGTAGCTCAGGGACTAGACCTCACAGATACGCAGTATTTT. Residues: CASSVAQGLDLTDTQYF. The rearrangement links TRBV9 to TRBJ2-3; 8 nucleotides align to TRBD2. The CDR3 spans 17 residues. Looked up from germline, CDR1 is SGDLS and CDR2 is YYNGEE. Trimming took 0 bases from V and 2 from J; bases not matched to a gene: 8. The full variable domain, its missing parts supplied by reference TRBV9 and TRBJ2-3, is DSGVTQTPKHLITATGQRVTLRCSPRSGDLSVYWYQQSLDQGLQFLIQYYNGEERAKGNILERFSAQQFPDLHSELNLSSLELGDSALYFCASSVAQGLDLTDTQYFGPGTRLTVL.

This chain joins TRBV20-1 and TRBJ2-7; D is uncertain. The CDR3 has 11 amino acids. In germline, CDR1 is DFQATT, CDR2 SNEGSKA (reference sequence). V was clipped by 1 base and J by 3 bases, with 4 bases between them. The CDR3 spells CSARVGYEQYF. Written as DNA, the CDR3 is TGCAGTGCTAGAGTCGGCTACGAGCAGTACTTC.

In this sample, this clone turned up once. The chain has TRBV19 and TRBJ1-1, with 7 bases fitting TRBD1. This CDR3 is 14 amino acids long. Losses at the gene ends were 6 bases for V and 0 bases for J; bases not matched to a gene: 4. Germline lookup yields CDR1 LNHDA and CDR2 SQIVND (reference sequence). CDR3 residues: CASSPTGMNTEAFF. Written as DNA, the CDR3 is TGTGCCAGTAGCCCGACAGGGATGAACACTGAAGCTTTCTTT. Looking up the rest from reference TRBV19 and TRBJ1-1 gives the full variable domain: DGGITQSPKYLFRKEGQNVTLSCEQNLNHDAMYWYRQDPGQGLRLIYYSQIVNDFQKGDIAEGYSVSREKKESFPLTVTSAQKNPTAFYLCASSPTGMNTEAFFGQGTRLTVV.

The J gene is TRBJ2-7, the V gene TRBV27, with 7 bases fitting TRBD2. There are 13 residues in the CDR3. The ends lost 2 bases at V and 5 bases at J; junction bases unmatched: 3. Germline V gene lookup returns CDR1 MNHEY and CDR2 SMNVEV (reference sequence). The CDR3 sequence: CASSLAGVNEQYF. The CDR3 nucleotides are TGTGCCAGCAGTTTAGCGGGAGTCAACGAGCAGTACTTC.

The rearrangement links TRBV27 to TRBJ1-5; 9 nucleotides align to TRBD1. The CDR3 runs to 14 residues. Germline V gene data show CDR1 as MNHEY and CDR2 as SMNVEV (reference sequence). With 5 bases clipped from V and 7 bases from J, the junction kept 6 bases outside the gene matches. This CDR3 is CASSRDREGQPQHF. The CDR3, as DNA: TGTGCCAGCAGTCGGGACAGGGAGGGGCAGCCCCAGCATTTT.

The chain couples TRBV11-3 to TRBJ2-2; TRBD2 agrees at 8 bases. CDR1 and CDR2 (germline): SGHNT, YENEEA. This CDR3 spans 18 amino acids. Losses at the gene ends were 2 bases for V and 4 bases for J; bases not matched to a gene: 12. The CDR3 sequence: CASSLFFGTAGGTGELFF. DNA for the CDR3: TGTGCCAGCAGCTTATTCTTTGGTACGGCGGGAGGCACCGGGGAGCTGTTTTTT.

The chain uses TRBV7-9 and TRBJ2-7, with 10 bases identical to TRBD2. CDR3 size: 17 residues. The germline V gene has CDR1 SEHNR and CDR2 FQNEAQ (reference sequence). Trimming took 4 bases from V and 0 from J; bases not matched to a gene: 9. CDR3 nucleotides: TGTGCCAGCAGCTCCCGGACTAGCGGAGAGTTCTCCTACGAGCAGTACTTC. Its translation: CASSSRTSGEFSYEQYF.

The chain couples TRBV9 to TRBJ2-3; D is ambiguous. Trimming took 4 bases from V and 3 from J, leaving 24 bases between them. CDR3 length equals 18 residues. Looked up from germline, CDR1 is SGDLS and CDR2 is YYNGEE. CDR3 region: CASSTDPQSPGRTDTQYF. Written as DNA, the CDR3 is TGTGCCAGCAGCACCGACCCCCAGTCCCCAGGCAGGACAGATACGCAGTATTTT.

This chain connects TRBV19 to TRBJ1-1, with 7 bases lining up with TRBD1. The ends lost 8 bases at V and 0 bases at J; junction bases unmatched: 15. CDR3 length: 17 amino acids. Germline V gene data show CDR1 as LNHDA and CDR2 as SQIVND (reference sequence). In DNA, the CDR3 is TGTGCCAGTTCCCTGAGGCCTCCGGGACAGATGAACACTGAAGCTTTCTTT. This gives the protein CASSLRPPGQMNTEAFF.

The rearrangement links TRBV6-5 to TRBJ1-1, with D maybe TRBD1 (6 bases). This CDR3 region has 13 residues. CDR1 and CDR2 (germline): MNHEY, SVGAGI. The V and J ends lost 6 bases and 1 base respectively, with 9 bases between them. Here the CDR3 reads CASSLGGNTEAFF. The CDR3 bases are TGTGCCAGCAGCTTAGGGGGGAACACTGAAGCTTTCTTT.

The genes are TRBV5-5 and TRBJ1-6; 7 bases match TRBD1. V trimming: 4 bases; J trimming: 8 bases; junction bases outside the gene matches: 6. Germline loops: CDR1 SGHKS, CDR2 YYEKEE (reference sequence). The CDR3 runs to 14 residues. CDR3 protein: CASSSDRADSPLHF. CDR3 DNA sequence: TGTGCCAGCAGCAGTGACAGGGCTGATTCACCCCTCCACTTT.

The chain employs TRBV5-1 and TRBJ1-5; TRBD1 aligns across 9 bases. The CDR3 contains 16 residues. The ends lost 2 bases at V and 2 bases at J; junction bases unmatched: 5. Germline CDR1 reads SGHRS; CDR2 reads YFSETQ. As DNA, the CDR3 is TGCGCCAGCAGCTTTTACAGGACAGGGGGCAATCAGCCCCAGCATTTT. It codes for CASSFYRTGGNQPQHF.

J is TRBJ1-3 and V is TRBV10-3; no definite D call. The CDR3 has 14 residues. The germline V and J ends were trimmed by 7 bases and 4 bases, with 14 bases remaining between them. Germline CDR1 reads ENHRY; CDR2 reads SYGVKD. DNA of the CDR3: TGTGCCATCAAGGGCCCGGAGGAAGGAAACACCATATATTTT. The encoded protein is CAIKGPEEGNTIYF.

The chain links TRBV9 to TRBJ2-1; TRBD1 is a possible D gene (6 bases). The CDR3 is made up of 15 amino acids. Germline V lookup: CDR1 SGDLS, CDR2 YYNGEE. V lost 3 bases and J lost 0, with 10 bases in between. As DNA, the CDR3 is TGTGCCAGCAGCGGAGACAGGAGCTCCTACAATGAGCAGTTCTTC. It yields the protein CASSGDRSSYNEQFF. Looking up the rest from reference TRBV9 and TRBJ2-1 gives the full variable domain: DSGVTQTPKHLITATGQRVTLRCSPRSGDLSVYWYQQSLDQGLQFLIQYYNGEERAKGNILERFSAQQFPDLHSELNLSSLELGDSALYFCASSGDRSSYNEQFFGPGTRLTVL.

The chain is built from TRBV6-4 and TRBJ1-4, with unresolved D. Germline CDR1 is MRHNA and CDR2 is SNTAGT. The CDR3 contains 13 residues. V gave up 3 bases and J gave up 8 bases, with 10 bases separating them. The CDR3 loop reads CASSEAPREKLFF. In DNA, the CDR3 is TGTGCCAGCAGTGAAGCCCCGAGGGAAAAACTGTTTTTT.

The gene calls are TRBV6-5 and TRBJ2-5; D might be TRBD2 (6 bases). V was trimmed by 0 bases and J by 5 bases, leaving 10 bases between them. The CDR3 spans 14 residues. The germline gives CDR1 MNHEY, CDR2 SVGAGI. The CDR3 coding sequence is TGTGCCAGCAGTTACTCGGGGGGTACGGAGACCCAGTACTTC. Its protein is CASSYSGGTETQYF.

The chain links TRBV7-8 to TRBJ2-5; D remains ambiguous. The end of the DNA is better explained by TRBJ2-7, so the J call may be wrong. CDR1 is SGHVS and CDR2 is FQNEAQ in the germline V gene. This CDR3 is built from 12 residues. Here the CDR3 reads CASSLLRYEQYF. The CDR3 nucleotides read TGTGCCAGCAGCTTACTCCGGTACGAGCAGTACTTC.

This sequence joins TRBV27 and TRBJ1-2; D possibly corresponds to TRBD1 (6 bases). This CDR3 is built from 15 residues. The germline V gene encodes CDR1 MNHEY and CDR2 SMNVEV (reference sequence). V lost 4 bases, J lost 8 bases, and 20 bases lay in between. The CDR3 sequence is CASSSLALDSRGYTF. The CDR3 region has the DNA TGTGCCAGCAGTTCGCTAGCCCTGGACAGTAGAGGCTACACCTTC.

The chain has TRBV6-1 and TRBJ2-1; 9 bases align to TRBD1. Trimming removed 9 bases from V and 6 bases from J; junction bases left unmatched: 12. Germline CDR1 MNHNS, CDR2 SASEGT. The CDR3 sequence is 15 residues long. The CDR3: CASPSGQGPFNEQFF. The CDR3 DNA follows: TGTGCCAGTCCCTCGGGACAGGGACCTTTCAATGAGCAGTTCTTC.

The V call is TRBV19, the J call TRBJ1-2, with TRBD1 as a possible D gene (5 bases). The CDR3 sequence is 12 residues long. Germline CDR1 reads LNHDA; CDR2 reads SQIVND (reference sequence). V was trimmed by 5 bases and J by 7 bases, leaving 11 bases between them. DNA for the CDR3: TGTGCCAGTAGTCACGGGGGGGGTGGCTACACCTTC. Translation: CASSHGGGGYTF.

The DNA of the CDR3 is TGTGCCAGCACCCTGGGGGATAGCGGGTTCGGAGAGACCCAGTACTTC. Its translation: CASTLGDSGFGETQYF. V gene TRBV28 combines with J gene TRBJ2-5; 7 bases are shared with TRBD2. The CDR3 sequence is 16 residues long. The ends lost 7 bases at V and 4 bases at J; junction bases unmatched: 15. From germline, CDR1 is MDHEN and CDR2 SYDVKM.

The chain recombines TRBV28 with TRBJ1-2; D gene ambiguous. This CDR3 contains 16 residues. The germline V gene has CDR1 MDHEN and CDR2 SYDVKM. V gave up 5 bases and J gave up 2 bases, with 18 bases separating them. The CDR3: CASSNHPPAVNYGYTF. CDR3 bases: TGTGCCAGCAGTAACCACCCCCCCGCGGTCAACTATGGCTACACCTTC.

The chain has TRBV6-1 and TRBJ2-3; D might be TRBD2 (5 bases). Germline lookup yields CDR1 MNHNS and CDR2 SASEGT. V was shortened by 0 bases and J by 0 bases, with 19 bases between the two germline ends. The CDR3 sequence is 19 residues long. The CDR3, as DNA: TGTGCCAGCAGTGAAGCACCCGGGCCGGTCGGGATTAGCACAGATACGCAGTATTTT. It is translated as CASSEAPGPVGISTDTQYF.

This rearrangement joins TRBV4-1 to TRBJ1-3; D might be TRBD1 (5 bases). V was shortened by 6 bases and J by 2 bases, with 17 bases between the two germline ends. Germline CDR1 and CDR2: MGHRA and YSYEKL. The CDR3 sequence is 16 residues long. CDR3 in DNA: TGCGCCAGCAGACCCTCGGGGGAGACGCCTGGAAACACCATATATTTT. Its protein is CASRPSGETPGNTIYF.